These T cell receptor beta chains were read from a single sample in a study of CD4 T cells in relation to SARS-CoV-2 and coronaviruses. Profiled with immunoSEQ multiplex PCR; TCRdb holds only in-frame clones, not every one. The data show around 35,000 clones, 80% to 90% seen once. The sequencing input was memory CD4+ T cells from PBMCs. The source of these receptors is an adult with COVID-19. Both conserved end residues are part of each CDR3. Each record gives: J gene, V gene, CDR3 protein.

J: TRBJ2-2
V: TRBV9
CDR3: CASSVTGTGELFF

J: TRBJ2-7
V: TRBV7-2
CDR3: CASSTSYEQYF

J: TRBJ2-3
V: TRBV5-1
CDR3: CASSLVVVTDTQYF

J: TRBJ1-1
V: TRBV5-1
CDR3: CASSLGRGIEAFF

J: TRBJ2-2
V: TRBV10-1
CDR3: CASSESGGTGGTGELFF

J: TRBJ2-1
V: TRBV9
CDR3: CASSVETSAGNEQFF

J: TRBJ1-2
V: TRBV30
CDR3: CAWSRHTGYGYTF

J: TRBJ2-2
V: TRBV19
CDR3: CASSIVGVTGELFF

J: TRBJ2-1
V: TRBV7-9
CDR3: CASSLRTSSGPYNEQFF

J: TRBJ2-1
V: TRBV20-1
CDR3: CSASSAGGPLNEQFF

J: TRBJ1-6
V: TRBV6-6
CDR3: CASSRGSSPLHF

J: TRBJ1-1
V: TRBV5-1
CDR3: CASSLGQRNTEAFF

J: TRBJ2-5
V: TRBV18
CDR3: CASSPVGGQETQYF

J: TRBJ2-5
V: TRBV30
CDR3: CAWSHRVPGSQETQYF

J: TRBJ2-3
V: TRBV6-4
CDR3: CASSEVASGSVDTQYF

J: TRBJ2-3
V: TRBV9
CDR3: CASSVVGGHRDTQYF

J: TRBJ2-1
V: TRBV18
CDR3: CASSPGTVFGNEQFF

J: TRBJ2-7
V: TRBV12-3/TRBV12-4
CDR3: CASRNQGDEQYF

J: TRBJ1-2
V: TRBV4-1
CDR3: CASSQNNYGYTF

J: TRBJ2-7
V: TRBV4-2
CDR3: CASSQDRAAYEQYF

J: TRBJ2-5
V: TRBV7-2
CDR3: CASSLVSGGPQETQYF

J: TRBJ2-1
V: TRBV14
CDR3: CASTGTSPYNEQFF

J: TRBJ2-7
V: TRBV4-2
CDR3: CASSQGGDTYEQYF

J: TRBJ2-3
V: TRBV7-3
CDR3: CASSIEGGLTDTQYF

J: TRBJ2-5
V: TRBV29-1
CDR3: CSVGPVLQETQYF

J: TRBJ2-3
V: TRBV14
CDR3: CASSQQAGRTDTQYF

J: TRBJ2-5
V: TRBV10-2
CDR3: CASSDLAGGETQYF

J: TRBJ2-1
V: TRBV24-1
CDR3: CATSDLRGPVRIKFF

J: TRBJ1-1
V: TRBV7-9
CDR3: CASSFEQNTEAFF

J: TRBJ1-6
V: TRBV6-5
CDR3: CASRLTGHGIEVLHF

J: TRBJ2-7
V: TRBV30
CDR3: CAWSGQAVNEQYF

J: TRBJ2-1
V: TRBV19
CDR3: CASSIGTRFNEQFF

J: TRBJ2-7
V: TRBV15
CDR3: CATSPFSGVSYEQYF

J: TRBJ2-3
V: TRBV11-2
CDR3: CASSLDRGIDTQYF

J: TRBJ2-3
V: TRBV10-3
CDR3: CAIEPGQDTDTQYF

J: TRBJ2-3
V: TRBV13
CDR3: CASSLVSRDRGTQYF

J: TRBJ1-5
V: TRBV7-2
CDR3: CASSLADPRLQPQHF

J: TRBJ2-3
V: TRBV6-5
CDR3: CASSYLGGKDTQYF

J: TRBJ2-1
V: TRBV14
CDR3: CASSQTSGSSYNEQFF

J: TRBJ2-5
V: TRBV2
CDR3: CASSEMPGLAGERRETQYF

J: TRBJ1-4
V: TRBV28
CDR3: CASRGTGGRNEKLFF

J: TRBJ2-6
V: TRBV7-9
CDR3: CASSGQAAGANVLTF

J: TRBJ1-1
V: TRBV30
CDR3: CAWSTGRTEAFF

J: TRBJ1-3
V: TRBV7-2
CDR3: CASSLTRAGNTIYF

J: TRBJ2-3
V: TRBV7-8
CDR3: CASRQRQGPDTQYF

J: TRBJ1-5
V: TRBV7-2
CDR3: CASSLQSWGSNQPQHF

J: TRBJ2-7
V: TRBV3-1/TRBV3-2
CDR3: CASSRSTGSYEQYF

J: TRBJ2-7
V: TRBV11-2
CDR3: CASSSTGTSGSGQYF